These 2 T cell receptor beta chains came from one sample sequenced in a study of neurological immune-mediated disorders. Each CDR3 protein is one row after TCRdb ran MiXCR on the 5' RACE reads. The sample has 120,000 or so distinct CDR3 sequences; 3.2% are singletons. The sequenced material came from PBMCs. These receptors all stem from a woman aged 25 to 39 with multiple sclerosis.

A few counts support this clonotype. CDR3 sequence: CSARDPDRAGEQYF. The CDR3, as DNA: TGCAGTGCTAGAGACCCGGACAGGGCGGGGGAGCAGTACTTC. The V call is TRBV20-1, the J call TRBJ2-7; 8 nucleotides line up with TRBD1. Germline values: CDR1 DFQATT, CDR2 SNEGSKA (reference sequence). The CDR3 spans 14 residues. J was trimmed by 7 bases and V by 0 bases; bases with no gene match: 8.

In this sample, this clonotype turned up many times. The chain carries TRBV7-9 and TRBJ2-3; D perhaps matches TRBD2 (6 bases). The CDR3 loop spans 15 amino acids. Germline CDR1 SEHNR, CDR2 FQNEAQ (reference sequence). Trimming stripped 5 bases from V and 0 bases from J, with 12 bases between. CDR3: CASSPGTASTDTQYF. The CDR3 coding sequence is TGTGCCAGCAGCCCGGGGACTGCTAGCACAGATACGCAGTATTTT.